The source of this T cell receptor (beta chain) is a study of cytomegalovirus exposure and HLA in healthy donors. Study-wide context: The roughly 120 validation repertoires were reported in a later analysis to have been generated on the same platform as the approximately 700 first-cohort repertoires. Findings and caveats of the study: According to a subsequent analysis, TCR clusters from the first cohort were inclined to appear together in the 120 validation repertoires.

As for this clone: Its antigen remains unidentified.

Produced via immunoSEQ multiplex PCR; TCRdb's table is partial and in-frame only. The repertoire holds about 120,000 clones, roughly 86% seen once, with roughly 5% in the top ten. Trimming took 5 bases from V and 0 from J; bases not matched to a gene: 6. The CDR3 is made up of 16 amino acids. In germline, CDR1 is LNHDA, CDR2 SQIVND (reference sequence). This receptor was taken from a young man in good health and CMV-seronegative. The chain combines TRBV19 with TRBJ1-5; 8 nucleotides agree with TRBD1. The sequenced material came from PBMCs. CDR3 nucleotide sequence: TGTGCCAGTAGTGGTAACAGGGGGTATAGCAATCAGCCCCAGCATTTT. This codes for CASSGNRGYSNQPQHF.